These 30 T cell receptor beta chains were all obtained from the same sample, sequenced in a study of graft-versus-host responses after intestinal transplantation. No antigens are known for them. The data were produced by immunoSEQ multiplex PCR, yet TCRdb's version contains in-frame clones alone and is incomplete. Of 89,000 or so clones listed, about four fifths are singletons. The source was unstimulated CD4+ T cells sorted from spleen or lymph node cells, collected before intestinal transplant. The receptors were gathered from a human donor who received an intestinal transplant.

Only one count was recorded for this clone. This rearrangement joins TRBV6-1 to TRBJ2-1; D ambiguous. The CDR3 is 13 amino acids. The V gene's germline CDR1 is MNHNS and CDR2 SASEGT. Trimming removed 8 bases from V and 6 bases from J, with 14 bases in between. CDR3 protein: CASPKLTANEQFF. CDR3 bases: TGTGCCAGCCCTAAACTTACTGCCAATGAGCAGTTCTTC.

CDR3 coding DNA: TGCAGCGTTCGCGAGGGGGCCTACGAGCAGTACTTC. It translates to CSVREGAYEQYF. The gene calls are TRBV29-1 and TRBJ2-7, with a tentative D call TRBD1 (6 bases). V shed 5 bases and J shed 2 bases, with 10 bases lying between them. Germline V gene lookup returns CDR1 SQVTM and CDR2 ANQGSEA. The CDR3 has 12 amino acids.

The rearrangement links TRBV6-1 to TRBJ1-5; D is possibly TRBD1 (6 bases). The germline gives CDR1 MNHNS, CDR2 SASEGT. CDR3 length equals 15 residues. V lost 7 bases to trimming and J lost 1 base, with 14 bases between them. In DNA form, the CDR3 reads TGTGCCAGCAAATCTTTGAGGGGGAGCAATCAGCCCCAGCATTTT. As protein: CASKSLRGSNQPQHF.

The chain uses TRBV5-1 and TRBJ2-2; perhaps TRBD2 as D (6 bases). CDR1 is SGHRS, CDR2 YFSETQ, per germline. The CDR3 extends over 16 amino acids. Between the trimmed V and J ends, which lost 0 bases and 0 bases, there was a span of 9 bases. Here the CDR3 reads CASSLDPGANTGELFF. The CDR3 DNA follows: TGCGCCAGCAGCTTGGATCCGGGGGCGAACACCGGGGAGCTGTTTTTT.

In this sample, this clone turned up a few times. The V call is TRBV4-1, the J call TRBJ2-1; D might be TRBD2 (5 bases). Germline V gene data show CDR1 as MGHRA and CDR2 as YSYEKL. The CDR3 is 17 amino acids. The germline V and J ends were trimmed by 1 base and 4 bases, with 17 bases remaining between them. CDR3 bases: TGCGCCAGCAGCCAAGGGTTGGCGGGTCGGCATTACAATGAGCAGTTCTTC. It encodes CASSQGLAGRHYNEQFF.

This chain joins TRBV2 and TRBJ2-1; 7 nucleotides line up with TRBD2. The CDR3 runs to 14 residues. Unmatched junction bases numbered 11, after V lost 7 bases and J lost 8 bases. The germline gives CDR1 SNHLY, CDR2 FYNNEI. Here the CDR3 reads CASNIKGLVYEQFF. The DNA of the CDR3 is TGTGCCAGCAACATTAAAGGACTAGTGTATGAGCAGTTCTTC.

The sample holds a few counts of this clone. V gene TRBV6-5 combines with J gene TRBJ2-7; a weak D match, TRBD1 (6 bases). CDR1 and CDR2 (germline): MNHEY, SVGAGI. The V gene lost 0 bases and the J gene lost 0 bases, with 12 bases spanning the gap. The CDR3 spans 16 residues. CDR3 DNA sequence: TGTGCCAGCAGTTACTCAGGGGGTTACAGCTCCTACGAGCAGTACTTC. It translates to CASSYSGGYSSYEQYF.

The chain links TRBV5-1 to TRBJ2-5, with a possible D match to TRBD2 (6 bases). The better agreement between TRBJ2-7 and the DNA end casts doubt on the J call. Looked up from germline, CDR1 is SGHRS and CDR2 is YFSETQ. This CDR3 has 16 amino acids. In DNA form, the CDR3 reads TGCGCCAGCAGCTTGGCCGGGGGACTCGGGAGCTACGAGCAGTACTTC. Residues: CASSLAGGLGSYEQYF.

The chain carries TRBV28 and TRBJ2-7; TRBD1 matches 8 bases. V trimming: 3 bases; J trimming: 3 bases; junction bases outside the gene matches: 1. Germline V gene data show CDR1 as MDHEN and CDR2 as SYDVKM. The CDR3 contains 13 residues. DNA for the CDR3: TGTGCCAGCAGTTTCGACAGGGGCTACGAGCAGTACTTC. Encoded protein: CASSFDRGYEQYF. The full variable domain, completed using reference TRBV28 and TRBJ2-7, is DVKVTQSSRYLVKRTGEKVFLECVQDMDHENMFWYRQDPGLGLRLIYFSYDVKMKEKGDIPEGYSVSREKKERFSLILESASTNQTSMYLCASSFDRGYEQYFGPGTRLTVT.

The J gene is TRBJ1-1, the V gene TRBV5-4, with 7 bases lining up with TRBD1. The CDR3 is made up of 16 amino acids. CDR1 and CDR2 from the germline V gene are SGHNT and YYREEE (reference sequence). The junction had 10 bases not matched to a gene; V was cut back by 4 bases and J by 1 base. The CDR3 reads CASSRPRRGRNTEAFF. CDR3 coding DNA: TGTGCCAGCAGCCGCCCCCGCAGGGGGAGGAACACTGAAGCTTTCTTT.

The genes are TRBV28 and TRBJ2-7; D is possibly TRBD2 (6 bases). Germline V gives CDR1 MDHEN, CDR2 SYDVKM. This CDR3 is 20 amino acids long. V lost 3 bases, J lost 2 bases, and 29 bases lay in between. CDR3 sequence reads: CASSFFGWVSGPRLAYEQYF. The CDR3 nucleotides read TGTGCCAGCAGTTTCTTCGGGTGGGTTAGCGGTCCTAGACTCGCCTACGAGCAGTACTTC.

V and J are TRBV29-1 and TRBJ2-3; 9 bases match TRBD1. CDR1 and CDR2 from the germline V gene are SQVTM and ANQGSEA. The CDR3 totals 14 residues. Trimming cost V 0 bases and J 5 bases; bases outside gene matches: 3. CDR3 region: CSVEDRDRVDTQYF. In DNA, the CDR3 is TGCAGCGTTGAAGATCGGGACAGGGTAGATACGCAGTATTTT.

The chain links TRBV5-1 to TRBJ2-7, with 10 bases identical to TRBD2. CDR3 length: 14 residues. Germline values: CDR1 SGHRS, CDR2 YFSETQ. J gave up 7 bases and V 4 bases, and 8 bases lay outside the gene matches. CDR3 DNA: TGCGCCAGCAGCGCCACTAGCGGGGTGGGGGAGCAGTACTTC. Translating gives CASSATSGVGEQYF.

V is TRBV30 and J is TRBJ1-2; D is uncertain. The germline V and J ends were trimmed by 2 bases and 5 bases, with 18 bases remaining between them. Germline assignment: CDR1 GTSNPN and CDR2 SVGIG (reference sequence). The CDR3 covers 15 residues. The CDR3, as DNA: TGTGCCTGGAGTCCAGGACTACAGCATAATTATGGCTACACCTTC. This sequence encodes CAWSPGLQHNYGYTF. Drawing the rest from reference TRBV30 and TRBJ1-2, the complete variable domain is SQTIHQWPATLVQPVGSPLSLECTVEGTSNPNLYWYRQAAGRGLQLLFYSVGIGQISSEVPQNLSASRPQDRQFILSSKKLLLSDSGFYLCAWSPGLQHNYGYTFGSGTRLTVV.

The rearrangement links TRBV2 to TRBJ1-2, with D possibly being TRBD1 (5 bases). Per germline, CDR1 SNHLY and CDR2 FYNNEI. This CDR3 comprises 12 residues. Between the trimmed V and J ends, which lost 3 bases and 4 bases, there was a span of 6 bases. The CDR3 DNA sequence: TGTGCCAGCAGTGATAGGGGCTATGGCTACACCTTC. Its translation: CASSDRGYGYTF.

The chain carries TRBV30 and TRBJ2-1, with TRBD1 as a possible D gene (6 bases). CDR3 length: 13 residues. The germline gives CDR1 GTSNPN, CDR2 SVGIG (reference sequence). Trimming took off 8 bases at V and 7 bases at J, with 18 bases between the two ends. The CDR3 loop reads CAGNRGQGNEQFF. In DNA form, the CDR3 reads TGTGCCGGAAACCGGGGACAAGGAAATGAGCAGTTCTTC.

The genes are TRBV11-2 and TRBJ2-3; the D is unclear. Germline lookup yields CDR1 SGHAT and CDR2 FQNNGV. Trimming removed 1 base at V and 0 bases at J, with 5 bases between. This CDR3 has 14 residues. DNA of the CDR3: TGTGCCAGCAGCTTAGTCGTCAGCACAGATACGCAGTATTTT. Its translation is CASSLVVSTDTQYF.

The chain is built from TRBV6-5 and TRBJ1-4, with TRBD1 matching over 7 bases. V lost 6 bases to trimming and J lost 10 bases; unmatched junction nucleotides: 5. Germline assignment: CDR1 MNHEY and CDR2 SVGAGI. The CDR3 loop spans 12 amino acids. CDR3 in DNA: TGTGCCAGCAGGGAGGGACAGAGAAAACTGTTTTTT. Translation: CASREGQRKLFF.

This chain links TRBV5-4 with TRBJ1-1; TRBD1 might be the D (6 bases). V was shortened by 4 bases and J by 7 bases, with 20 bases between the two germline ends. Germline CDR1 and CDR2: SGHNT and YYREEE (reference sequence). The CDR3 totals 15 residues. Written as DNA, the CDR3 is TGTGCCAGCAGCCCCAGGGCAGGGGCGATTAGTGAAGCTTTCTTT. Translated, it gives CASSPRAGAISEAFF.

This clone was seen just once. The chain has TRBV13 and TRBJ2-7; 13 bases line up with TRBD2. The CDR3 spans 15 residues. Germline values: CDR1 PRHDT, CDR2 FYEKMQ (reference sequence). The trim removed 5 bases at V and 4 bases at J, leaving 5 bases unmatched. The CDR3: CASSPLAGGAYEQYF. The CDR3 DNA sequence: TGTGCCAGCAGCCCACTAGCGGGGGGGGCGTACGAGCAGTACTTC. The whole variable domain, filled in from reference TRBV13 and TRBJ2-7, reads AAGVIQSPRHLIKEKRETATLKCYPIPRHDTVYWYQQGPGQDPQFLISFYEKMQSDKGSIPDRFSAQQFSDYHSELNMSSLELGDSALYFCASSPLAGGAYEQYFGPGTRLTVT.

This clone was counted a single time. This chain links TRBV25-1 with TRBJ2-1; 8 bases fit TRBD2. Trimming at V came to 3 bases and at J to 7 bases, leaving 8 bases not matched to a gene. This CDR3 is built from 15 residues. Germline V gene sequence: CDR1 MGHDK, CDR2 SYGVNS. The CDR3 sequence: CASSDPRLALNEQFF. Here the CDR3 DNA reads TGTGCCAGCAGTGACCCTCGACTAGCGTTGAATGAGCAGTTCTTC.

This sequence joins TRBV27 and TRBJ1-3; 9 positions match TRBD1. Germline V gene lookup returns CDR1 MNHEY and CDR2 SMNVEV (reference sequence). V lost 3 bases, J lost 4 bases, and 7 bases stayed unmatched. The length of the CDR3 is 16 residues. The CDR3 sequence: CASSFTGTGNGNTIYF. DNA of the CDR3: TGTGCCAGCAGTTTCACAGGGACAGGGAACGGAAACACCATATATTTT.

This chain uses TRBV18 with TRBJ2-7, with TRBD1 matching over 7 bases. V lost 0 bases and J lost 9; bases outside the gene matches: 11. The CDR3 consists of 15 residues. Germline V gene data show CDR1 as KGHSH and CDR2 as LQKENI. The CDR3 protein is CASSPPSGQSAGQYF. CDR3 nucleotide sequence: TGTGCCAGCTCACCACCGTCGGGACAGAGCGCCGGGCAGTACTTC.

This clone has a single count. The CDR3 spells CASSEKPGIYSNQPQHF. In nucleotides, the CDR3 is TGTGCCAGCAGTGAGAAACCCGGGATCTATAGCAATCAGCCCCAGCATTTT. The gene calls are TRBV6-1 and TRBJ1-5; no firm D call. CDR3 length: 17 amino acids. V lost 3 bases and J 0 bases, leaving 15 bases between the germline ends. Per germline, CDR1 MNHNS and CDR2 SASEGT.

The chain employs TRBV7-6 and TRBJ1-4; 8 nucleotides align to TRBD1. The CDR3 has 15 amino acids. The trim removed 3 bases at V and 5 bases at J, leaving 5 bases unmatched. Germline V gene sequence: CDR1 SGHVS, CDR2 FNYEAQ. CDR3 sequence: CASSFGQGRNEKLFF. For the CDR3, the DNA is TGTGCCAGCAGCTTTGGACAGGGTCGGAATGAAAAACTGTTTTTT.

This clone was recorded a few times. The chain combines TRBV6-5 with TRBJ1-2; weak D call: TRBD1 (6 bases). Germline V gene sequence: CDR1 MNHEY, CDR2 SVGAGI. V was cut by 6 bases and J by 7 bases, with 18 bases left in between. CDR3 length equals 14 residues. The CDR3 DNA sequence: TGTGCCAGCAGCTACCTACAGGGTTCAGGTGGCTACACCTTC. Amino acids: CASSYLQGSGGYTF.

V is TRBV5-1 and J is TRBJ2-3, with TRBD1 as a possible D gene (6 bases). This CDR3 has 13 residues. Germline-derived CDR1 and CDR2 are SGHRS and YFSETQ. V lost 5 bases to trimming and J lost 3 bases, with 10 bases between them. CDR3 region: CASSEGVTDTQYF. For the CDR3, the DNA is TGCGCCAGCAGTGAGGGGGTAACAGATACGCAGTATTTT.

In this sample, this clone turned up a few times. The chain is built from TRBV19 and TRBJ1-2, with 7 bases that match TRBD1. The V segment lost 5 bases and the J segment 5 bases; nucleotides outside the gene matches: 11. The CDR3 spans 15 residues. Germline V CDR1 and CDR2: LNHDA, SQIVND (reference sequence). Here the CDR3 reads CASSLSGQVLYGYTF. CDR3 sequence (DNA): TGTGCCAGTAGTCTCTCCGGACAGGTCCTTTATGGCTACACCTTC.

This chain uses TRBV9 with TRBJ1-1; no firm D call. CDR1 is SGDLS and CDR2 is YYNGEE in the germline V gene. The V end was cut by 4 bases, the J end by 3 bases, with 16 bases between. The CDR3 spans 15 residues. The CDR3 DNA sequence: TGTGCCAGCAGCCCCAGCGGTTTGGTGGACACTGAAGCTTTCTTT. Amino acids: CASSPSGLVDTEAFF.

This clone occurred a few times. The chain joins TRBV28 to TRBJ2-7; TRBD2 is a possible D gene (5 bases). Looked up from germline, CDR1 is MDHEN and CDR2 is SYDVKM. The CDR3 covers 13 residues. CDR3 coding DNA: TGTGGGGCCAAGGACTCAACTCGGGTCGAGCAGTACTTC. It yields the protein CGAKDSTRVEQYF.